This is a list of T cell receptor beta chains from one sample in a study of blood T cell repertoires in COVID-19. Libraries were prepared by immunoSEQ multiplex PCR; TCRdb keeps only in-frame clonotypes and omits some of them. Of around 330,000 clones in the sample, approximately 81% were seen once. The sequenced sample consisted of PBMCs or T cells enriched from blood (not recorded which). These TCRs come from a woman aged 30 to 39 who had been exposed to COVID-19. Both conserved end residues are part of each CDR3.

CDR3aa	v_gene	j_gene
CASSQAGRGQPQHF	TRBV3-1/TRBV3-2	TRBJ1-5
CASSKAGGSETQYF	TRBV11-2	TRBJ2-5
CASSDSNRNYGYTF	TRBV6-4	TRBJ1-2
CASRWTGGAFF	TRBV2	TRBJ1-1
CASSLGYGYTF	TRBV2	TRBJ1-2
CAQARDRFYEQYF	TRBV30	TRBJ2-7
CASSLVWTASGNSYEQYF	TRBV7-9	TRBJ2-7
CASSVSGAPYNEQFF	TRBV9	TRBJ2-1
CASSTGQGFGNTIYF	TRBV19	TRBJ1-3
CASLVLGRTGNTIYF	TRBV6-5	TRBJ1-3
CASSLALGQATQGIQYF	TRBV7-2	TRBJ2-4
CASGWRRETEKLFF	TRBV2	TRBJ1-4
CASSTGGSSYEQYF	TRBV19	TRBJ2-7
CASSKGTSRIDTQYF	TRBV7-3	TRBJ2-3
CASSGLSPSGSGNTIYF	TRBV9	TRBJ1-3
CASSEWNRAGNTIYF	TRBV2	TRBJ1-3
CASSLTGGVTGELFF	TRBV27	TRBJ2-2
CAWSVSGVIKLFF	TRBV30	TRBJ1-4
CASSRGGGRNTIYF	TRBV27	TRBJ1-3
CASSPGTGGYGYTF	TRBV7-3	TRBJ1-2
CASSWASGISYEQYF	TRBV7-9	TRBJ2-7
CASSSLDSTDTQYF	TRBV7-2	TRBJ2-3
CASSDRVGGELFF	TRBV10-2	TRBJ2-2
CASNRGGIYTF	TRBV6-5	TRBJ1-2
CASSATLAGGFQETQYF	TRBV7-9	TRBJ2-5
CASSSRQGWDGYTF	TRBV19	TRBJ1-2
CASRLLTQGNTEAFF	TRBV27	TRBJ1-1
CASSLDIVNTEAFF	TRBV11-2	TRBJ1-1
CASSTRSGRSNYEQYF	TRBV19	TRBJ2-7
CASSFFNQPQHF	TRBV5-8	TRBJ1-5
CASSQAGTGGETQYF	TRBV4-2	TRBJ2-5
CASSPPNSADTQYF	TRBV18	TRBJ2-3
CASSASTGAGEKLFF	TRBV9	TRBJ1-4
CASSYGTSGGGEQFF	TRBV6-6	TRBJ2-1
CASSLTEYTF	TRBV28	TRBJ1-2
CASSNHRVYGYTF	TRBV21-1	TRBJ1-2
CASSFRGNTIYF	TRBV28	TRBJ1-3
CASSQVVTGGPNEQFF	TRBV3-1/TRBV3-2	TRBJ2-1
CASSTVGTSNNEQFF	TRBV9	TRBJ2-1
CASSQSGQANSPLHF	TRBV16	TRBJ1-6
CATMDRGTYEQYF	TRBV15	TRBJ2-7
CASSLELGRAHLNTEAFF	TRBV5-1	TRBJ1-1
CASSLNSGWETQYF	TRBV7-2	TRBJ2-5
CASSQDFGQSNTEAFF	TRBV4-2	TRBJ1-1
CASSTGVDQPQHF	TRBV19	TRBJ1-5
CASSLLGQGAYGYTF	TRBV6-5	TRBJ1-2
CASSSDLTSGHTDTQYF	TRBV5-4	TRBJ2-3
CASSRRGTETSTDTQYF	TRBV21-1	TRBJ2-3
CASSLPGQSIYGYTF	TRBV7-9	TRBJ1-2
CASHPSSGGYEQYF	TRBV7-2	TRBJ2-7
CSVEDHGGQDTEAFF	TRBV29-1	TRBJ1-1
CASSLFARKWPQHF	TRBV3-1/TRBV3-2	TRBJ1-5
CASSEGFEQYF	TRBV5-4	TRBJ2-7
CASTLASGGRTGELFF	TRBV10-2	TRBJ2-2